The 4 T cell receptor beta chains in this list originate from one sample, sequenced in a study of blood T cells in healthy people across ages. PCR was performed a second time for roughly 7 to 12 cycles using a sample-barcoded 5' primer and a J-beta primer mix. MiXCR, applied by TCRdb to the 5' RACE reads, yields one record per CDR3 protein. The sample yields 500,000 to 700,000 distinct CDR3 sequences, about 30% seen once. The sample consisted of blood. Every receptor here comes from a woman older than 75 in good health.

This chain joins TRBV7-8 and TRBJ2-1, with D possibly matching TRBD1 (5 bases). The J call may be faulty, since TRBJ2-7 better matches the DNA end. Germline V gene lookup returns CDR1 SGHVS and CDR2 FQNEAQ. This CDR3 has 16 amino acids. CDR3 coding DNA: TGTGCCAGCAGCTTACAGGGAACGGCCATCTACAATGAGCAGTACTTC. Translating it yields CASSLQGTAIYNEQYF.

The chain uses TRBV11-2 and TRBJ2-7; the D gene is possibly TRBD2 (6 bases). The CDR3 is 18 amino acids. The germline V and J ends were trimmed by 1 base and 7 bases, with 26 bases remaining between them. Germline V CDR1 and CDR2: SGHAT, FQNNGV. CDR3 protein: CASSLAARGFLSYNEQYF. For the CDR3, the DNA is TGTGCCAGCAGCTTAGCTGCGCGGGGTTTCCTCTCCTACAATGAGCAGTACTTC.

This clonotype is a singleton in its sample. Germline and junction disagree at one end, which may indicate a read error. V and J are TRBV3-1 and TRBJ1-4; D is ambiguous. The V gene's germline CDR1 is LGHDT and CDR2 YNNKEL (reference sequence). This CDR3 has 15 residues. In DNA, the CDR3 is TGTACCAGCAGTCCGGGAGTAGGGACTAATGAAAAACTGTTTTTT. Protein: CTSSPGVGTNEKLFF. Filled out from reference TRBV3-1 and TRBJ1-4, the complete variable domain reads DTAVSQTPKYLVTQMGNDKSIKCEQNLGHDTMYWYKQDSKKFLKIMFSYNNKELIINETVPNRFSPKSPDKAHLNLHINSLELGDSAVYFCTSSPGVGTNEKLFFGSGTQLSVL.

This clonotype was observed many times. The rearrangement joins TRBV6-2 or TRBV6-3 to TRBJ1-5, with 10 bases lining up with TRBD1. V lost 5 bases to trimming and J lost 3 bases; unmatched junction nucleotides: 7. The CDR3 length is 16 residues. Germline CDR1 reads MNHEY; CDR2 reads SVGEGT. CDR3 amino acids: CASSPPDRGYNQPQHF. CDR3 nucleotides: TGTGCCAGCAGTCCCCCGGACAGGGGGTACAATCAGCCCCAGCATTTT.